These T cell receptor beta chains were read from a single sample in a study of T cells in Graves' hyperthyroidism and ophthalmopathy. TCRdb processed the multiplex PCR reads anew with MiXCR; each CDR3 protein has one entry. The sample carries hundreds of thousands of distinct CDR3 sequences, around 13% recorded once. Sequencing was performed on blood. These receptors were collected from a woman aged 18-29 years with Graves' hyperthyroidism. CDR3s include the opening cysteine and the closing phenylalanine or tryptophan. A D gene is named only where the DNA matches it firmly. Expanded clones are given a class, and other clones once, few, many or no size at all.

>TRBV7-9|.|TRBD2|TRBJ2-3
CASSLARLAGDLTDTQYF
TGTGCCAGCAGCTTAGCGCGACTAGCGGGAGACCTGACAGATACGCAGTATTTT
>TRBV29-1|many|TRBD2|TRBJ2-3
CSVVTLAGGITDTQYF
TGCAGCGTTGTGACGCTAGCGGGAGGGATCACAGATACGCAGTATTTT
>TRBV7-2|many|.|TRBJ2-3
CASSLASSGTDTQYF
TGTGCCAGCAGCTTAGCATCGAGCGGCACAGATACGCAGTATTTT
>TRBV27|.|TRBD1|TRBJ2-5
CASSLLTGASQETQYF
TGTGCCAGCAGTTTATTGACAGGGGCGTCCCAAGAGACCCAGTACTTC
>TRBV30|.|.|TRBJ2-1
CAWNRESNEQFF
TGTGCCTGGAACAGGGAATCCAATGAGCAGTTCTTC
>TRBV6-2/TRBV6-3|many|TRBD2|TRBJ2-7
CASSYGSGIPPYEQYF
TGTGCCAGCAGTTACGGTAGCGGGATTCCCCCCTACGAGCAGTACTTC
>TRBV29-1|.|TRBD2|TRBJ2-1
CSGGTSGSLYNEQFF
TGCAGCGGGGGGACTAGCGGGAGCCTTTACAATGAGCAGTTCTTC
>TRBV3-1|many|TRBD2|TRBJ2-1
CASSQSLAGNNEQFF
TGTGCCAGCAGCCAAAGTCTAGCGGGAAACAATGAGCAGTTCTTC
>TRBV6-1|many|.|TRBJ2-7
CASSEAASSEQYF
TGTGCCAGCAGTGAAGCGGCTAGCAGCGAGCAGTACTTC
>TRBV7-9|many|TRBD2|TRBJ2-1
CASSGAGGVLYNEQFF
TGTGCCAGCAGCGGGGCTGGGGGGGTGTTATACAATGAGCAGTTCTTC
>TRBV9|few|TRBD1|TRBJ2-5
CASSAGTGEMETQYF
TGTGCCAGCAGCGCAGGGACAGGGGAAATGGAGACCCAGTACTTC
>TRBV28|many|.|TRBJ2-7
CASSPASIYEQYF
TGTGCCAGCAGTCCGGCATCAATATACGAGCAGTACTTC
>TRBV2|few|.|TRBJ2-7
CASSSQTSSYEQYF
TGTGCCAGCAGTTCCCAGACAAGCTCCTACGAGCAGTACTTC
>TRBV12-3/TRBV12-4|many|TRBD1|TRBJ2-1
CASRRGDRSPHEQFF
TGTGCCAGCAGACGAGGGGACAGGTCCCCCCATGAGCAGTTCTTC
>TRBV10-3|many|TRBD2|TRBJ2-2
CAISGPVSGRYTNTGELFF
TGTGCCATCAGTGGCCCCGTAAGCGGGAGGTATACGAACACCGGGGAGCTGTTTTTT
>TRBV15|few|.|TRBJ2-6
CATSRDGSSGANVLTF
TGTGCCACCAGCAGAGATGGGAGCTCTGGGGCCAACGTCCTGACTTTC
>TRBV30|.|.|TRBJ2-7
CAWSVGWGGEQYF
TGTGCCTGGAGTGTAGGGTGGGGCGGCGAGCAGTACTTC
>TRBV20-1|.|.|TRBJ1-5
CSAPLGPGQPQHF
TGCAGTGCTCCGCTCGGTCCGGGTCAGCCCCAGCATTTT
>TRBV2|many|.|TRBJ1-1
CASITGSMNTEAFF
TGTGCCAGCATAACAGGGTCGATGAACACTGAAGCTTTCTTT